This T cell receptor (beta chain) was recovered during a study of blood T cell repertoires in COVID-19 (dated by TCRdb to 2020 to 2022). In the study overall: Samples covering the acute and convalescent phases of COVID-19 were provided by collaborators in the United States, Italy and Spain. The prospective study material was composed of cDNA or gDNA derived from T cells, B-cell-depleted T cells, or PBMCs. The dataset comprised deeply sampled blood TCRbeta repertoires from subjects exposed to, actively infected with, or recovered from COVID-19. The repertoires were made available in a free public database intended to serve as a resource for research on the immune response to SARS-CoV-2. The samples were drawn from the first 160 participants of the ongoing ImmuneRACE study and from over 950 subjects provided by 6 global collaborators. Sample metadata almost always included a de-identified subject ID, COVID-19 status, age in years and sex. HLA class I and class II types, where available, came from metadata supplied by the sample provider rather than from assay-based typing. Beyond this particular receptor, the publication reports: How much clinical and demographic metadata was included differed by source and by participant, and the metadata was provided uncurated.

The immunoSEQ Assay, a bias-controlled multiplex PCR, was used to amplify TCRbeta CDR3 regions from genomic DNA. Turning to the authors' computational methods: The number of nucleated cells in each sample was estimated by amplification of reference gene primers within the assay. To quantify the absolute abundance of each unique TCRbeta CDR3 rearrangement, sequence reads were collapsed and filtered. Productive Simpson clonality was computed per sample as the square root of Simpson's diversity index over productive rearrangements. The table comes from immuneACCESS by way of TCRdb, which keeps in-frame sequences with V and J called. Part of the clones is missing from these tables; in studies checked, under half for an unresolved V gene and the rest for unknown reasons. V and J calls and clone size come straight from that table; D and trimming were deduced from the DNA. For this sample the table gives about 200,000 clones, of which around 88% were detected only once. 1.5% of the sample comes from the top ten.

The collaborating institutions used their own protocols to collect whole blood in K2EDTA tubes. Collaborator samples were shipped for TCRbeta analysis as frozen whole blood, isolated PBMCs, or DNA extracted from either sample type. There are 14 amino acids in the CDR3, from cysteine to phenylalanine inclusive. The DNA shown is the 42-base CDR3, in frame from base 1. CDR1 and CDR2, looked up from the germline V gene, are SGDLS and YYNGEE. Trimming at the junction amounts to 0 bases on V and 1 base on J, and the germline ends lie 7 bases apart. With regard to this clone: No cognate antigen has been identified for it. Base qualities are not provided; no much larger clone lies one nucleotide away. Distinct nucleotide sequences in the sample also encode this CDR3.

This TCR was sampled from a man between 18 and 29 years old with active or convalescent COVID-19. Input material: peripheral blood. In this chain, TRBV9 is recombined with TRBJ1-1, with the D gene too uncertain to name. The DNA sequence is TGTGCCAGCAGCGTAGCCCAAAAGAACACTGAAGCTTTCTTT. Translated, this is CASSVAQKNTEAFF.